These T cell receptor beta chains were read from a single sample in a study of T cell responses to AZD1222 COVID-19 vaccine. Method: immunoSEQ multiplex PCR; TCRdb's copy keeps in-frame clones and lacks some. The data hold under 200,000 clones, with approximately 87% observed a single time. The sequences come from peripheral blood, collected on day 0 of MenACWY control vaccination. These receptors came from an adult in good health. Both conserved end residues are part of each CDR3. A D gene is named only where the DNA matches it firmly.

TRBJ1-2,TRBV28,-,CIVVSAGYGYTF
TRBJ1-1,TRBV20-1,-,CSASIGDWYGNTEAFF
TRBJ1-6,TRBV30,-,CAWSRRDYNSPLHF
TRBJ2-3,TRBV29-1,TRBD1,CSVETQGFADTQYF
TRBJ2-1,TRBV9,-,CASSVGEGGSSYNEQFF
TRBJ1-2,TRBV27,TRBD1,CASRTRQGLNYGYTF
TRBJ2-3,TRBV19,TRBD2,CASSAVSGGTDTQYF
TRBJ2-2,TRBV6-2/TRBV6-3,TRBD2,CASSRAGGAYTGELFF
TRBJ2-1,TRBV11-2,-,CASSPGTRKNEQFF
TRBJ2-3,TRBV4-3,-,CASSQLTTPSTDTQYF
TRBJ1-5,TRBV28,-,CASSPVGNQPQHF
TRBJ1-2,TRBV19,-,CASSANRLSYGYTF
TRBJ1-4,TRBV15,-,CATSRDPREKLFF
TRBJ2-1,TRBV14,TRBD1,CASSHRGRGSEQFF
TRBJ1-6,TRBV6-1,TRBD1,CASSGGLGQGGGSPLHF
TRBJ2-3,TRBV18,TRBD1,CASSPTGGTDTQYF
TRBJ1-2,TRBV12-3/TRBV12-4,-,CASSPQETSGYTF
TRBJ2-4,TRBV5-6,-,CASSPQGRNIQYF
TRBJ2-7,TRBV3-1/TRBV3-2,-,CASSQGLASTYEQYF
TRBJ1-3,TRBV2,-,CASSAGGSGNTIYF
TRBJ2-7,TRBV11-2,-,CASSLRQGSLHEQYF
TRBJ2-7,TRBV6-5,TRBD2,CASSYGGLATTYEQYF
TRBJ1-4,TRBV30,-,CAWSENRVVEKLFF
TRBJ2-1,TRBV27,-,CASSSRNSSDEQFF
TRBJ1-2,TRBV19,-,CASSRPIPGGGYTF
TRBJ1-6,TRBV7-9,-,CASSLVVGNSPLHF
TRBJ2-3,TRBV7-2,-,CASSLVQKRTDTQYF
TRBJ1-5,TRBV7-8,TRBD1,CASSPQGADQPQHF
TRBJ1-3,TRBV11-2,-,CASSAGLPSGNTIYF
TRBJ2-1,TRBV6-2/TRBV6-3,TRBD2,CASSILAGAWNEQFF
TRBJ1-2,TRBV4-2,-,CASSQEPRTTGYGYTF
TRBJ1-5,TRBV6-5,TRBD1,CASGRGAGQAQHF
TRBJ2-7,TRBV7-8,TRBD2,CASSWTSGGAKGYEQYF
TRBJ2-7,TRBV30,-,CAWSDGIHEQYF
TRBJ2-7,TRBV28,TRBD2,CASSPPGGSSYEQYF
TRBJ1-4,TRBV2,-,CASSESGGAVEKLFF
TRBJ2-1,TRBV6-5,TRBD2,CASCSGGPAIEQFF
TRBJ2-3,TRBV9,TRBD2,CASSVGLAGATDTQYF
TRBJ1-3,TRBV9,-,CASSGPRAGQKGNTIYF
TRBJ2-7,TRBV5-6,-,CASSPGFGYEQYF
TRBJ1-6,TRBV6-1,TRBD1,CASSEYDRGTSPLHF
TRBJ2-2,TRBV7-2,-,CASSLGPGARGNTGELFF
TRBJ2-1,TRBV6-5,TRBD2,CASRTSGGAYNEQFF
TRBJ1-6,TRBV13,-,CASSLRGADSPLHF
TRBJ1-3,TRBV7-2,TRBD1,CASSYGTGRQLSGNTIYF
TRBJ1-2,TRBV9,TRBD1,CASSATGTYGYTF
TRBJ2-1,TRBV6-1,TRBD2,CASSEWTRSDEQFF
TRBJ1-1,TRBV7-2,TRBD1,CASSRTGGDTEAFF
TRBJ2-7,TRBV7-9,-,CASSLNYEQYF
TRBJ1-2,TRBV6-5,-,CASSQGGGYTF
TRBJ1-5,TRBV6-1,TRBD1,CASSEVDREDQPQHF
TRBJ1-1,TRBV7-8,TRBD1,CASSITGTGEAFF
TRBJ1-6,TRBV9,-,CASSAWGGNSPLHF
TRBJ1-1,TRBV6-5,-,CAAGVNTEAFF